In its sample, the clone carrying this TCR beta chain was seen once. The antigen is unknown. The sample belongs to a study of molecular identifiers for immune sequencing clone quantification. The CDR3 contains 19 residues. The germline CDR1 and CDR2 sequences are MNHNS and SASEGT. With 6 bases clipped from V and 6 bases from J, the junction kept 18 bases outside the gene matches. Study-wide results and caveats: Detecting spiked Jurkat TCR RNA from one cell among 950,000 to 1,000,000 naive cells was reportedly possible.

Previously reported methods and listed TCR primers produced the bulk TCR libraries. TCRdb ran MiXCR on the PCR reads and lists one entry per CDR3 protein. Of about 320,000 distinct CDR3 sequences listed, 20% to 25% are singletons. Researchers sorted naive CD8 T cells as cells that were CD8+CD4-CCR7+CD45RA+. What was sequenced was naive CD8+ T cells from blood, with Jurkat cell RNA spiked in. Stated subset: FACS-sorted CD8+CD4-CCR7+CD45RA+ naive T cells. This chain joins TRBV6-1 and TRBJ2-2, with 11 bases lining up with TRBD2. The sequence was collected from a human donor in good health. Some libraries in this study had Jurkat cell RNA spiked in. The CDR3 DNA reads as TGTGCCAGCAGGGACAGTCGGTGGGAACTAGCGGGAGTCTCCGGGGAGCTGTTTTTT. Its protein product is CASRDSRWELAGVSGELFF.